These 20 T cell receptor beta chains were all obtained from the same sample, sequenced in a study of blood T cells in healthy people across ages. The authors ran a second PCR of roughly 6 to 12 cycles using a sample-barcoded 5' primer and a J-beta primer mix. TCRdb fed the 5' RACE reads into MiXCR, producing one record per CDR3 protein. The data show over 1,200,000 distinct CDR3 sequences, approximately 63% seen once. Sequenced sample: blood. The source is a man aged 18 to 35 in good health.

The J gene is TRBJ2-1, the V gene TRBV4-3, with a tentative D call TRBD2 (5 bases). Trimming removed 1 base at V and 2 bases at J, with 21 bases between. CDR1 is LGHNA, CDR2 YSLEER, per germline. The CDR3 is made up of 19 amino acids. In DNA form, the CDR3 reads TGCGCCAGCAGCCAAGGTTGGGCGGGCCGGGCTTTTACCTACAATGAGCAGTTCTTC. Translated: CASSQGWAGRAFTYNEQFF.

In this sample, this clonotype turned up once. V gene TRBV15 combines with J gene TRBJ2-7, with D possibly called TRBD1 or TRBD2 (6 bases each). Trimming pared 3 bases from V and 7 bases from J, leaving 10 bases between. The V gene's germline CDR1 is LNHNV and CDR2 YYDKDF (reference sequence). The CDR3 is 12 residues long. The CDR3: CATSSTGREQYF. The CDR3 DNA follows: TGTGCCACCAGCAGTACAGGGAGGGAGCAGTACTTC.

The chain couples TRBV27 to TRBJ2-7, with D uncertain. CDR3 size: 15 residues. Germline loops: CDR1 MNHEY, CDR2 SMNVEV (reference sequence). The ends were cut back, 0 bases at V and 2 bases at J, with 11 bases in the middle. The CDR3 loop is CASSLSSGDAYEQYF. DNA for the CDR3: TGTGCCAGCAGTTTATCGTCAGGCGACGCCTACGAGCAGTACTTC.

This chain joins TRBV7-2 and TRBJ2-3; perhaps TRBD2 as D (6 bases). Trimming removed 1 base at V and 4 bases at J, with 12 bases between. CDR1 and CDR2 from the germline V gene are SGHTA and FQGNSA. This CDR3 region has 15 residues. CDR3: CASSLVRGKADTQYF. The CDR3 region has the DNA TGTGCCAGCAGCTTAGTTCGGGGGAAAGCAGATACGCAGTATTTT. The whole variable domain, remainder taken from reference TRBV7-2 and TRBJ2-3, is GAGVSQSPSNKVTEKGKDVELRCDPISGHTALYWYRQSLGQGLEFLIYFQGNSAPDKSGLPSDRFSAERTGGSVSTLTIQRTQQEDSAVYLCASSLVRGKADTQYFGPGTRLTVL.

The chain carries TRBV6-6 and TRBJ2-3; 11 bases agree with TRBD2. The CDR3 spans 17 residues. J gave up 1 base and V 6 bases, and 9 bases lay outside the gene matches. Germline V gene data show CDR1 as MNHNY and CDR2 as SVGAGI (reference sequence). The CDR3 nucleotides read TGTGCCAGCAGGCAGACTAGCGGGGATCTAGGCACAGATACGCAGTATTTT. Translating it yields CASRQTSGDLGTDTQYF.

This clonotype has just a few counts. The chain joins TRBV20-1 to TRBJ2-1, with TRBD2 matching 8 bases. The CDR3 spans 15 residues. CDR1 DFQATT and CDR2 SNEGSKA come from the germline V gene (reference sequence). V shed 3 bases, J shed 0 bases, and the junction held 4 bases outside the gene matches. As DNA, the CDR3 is TGCAGTGCTAGCAAAAGCGGGAGCTCCTACAATGAGCAGTTCTTC. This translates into CSASKSGSSYNEQFF.

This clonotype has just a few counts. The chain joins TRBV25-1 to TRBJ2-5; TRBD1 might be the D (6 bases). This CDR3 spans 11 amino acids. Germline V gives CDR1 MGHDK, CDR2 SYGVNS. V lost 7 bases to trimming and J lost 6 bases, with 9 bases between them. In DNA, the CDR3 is TGTGCCAGCATACAGGGAAAGACCCAGTACTTC. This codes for CASIQGKTQYF. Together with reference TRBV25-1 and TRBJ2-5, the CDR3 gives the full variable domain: EADIYQTPRYLVIGTGKKITLECSQTMGHDKMYWYQQDPGMELHLIHYSYGVNSTEKGDLSSESTVSRIRTEHFPLTLESARPSHTSQYLCASIQGKTQYFGPGTRLLVL.

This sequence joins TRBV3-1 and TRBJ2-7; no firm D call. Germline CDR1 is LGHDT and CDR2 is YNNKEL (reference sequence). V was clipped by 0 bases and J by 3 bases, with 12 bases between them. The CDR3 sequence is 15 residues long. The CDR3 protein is CASSQDSFTHYEQYF. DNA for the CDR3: TGTGCCAGCAGCCAAGATAGTTTCACCCACTACGAGCAGTACTTC.

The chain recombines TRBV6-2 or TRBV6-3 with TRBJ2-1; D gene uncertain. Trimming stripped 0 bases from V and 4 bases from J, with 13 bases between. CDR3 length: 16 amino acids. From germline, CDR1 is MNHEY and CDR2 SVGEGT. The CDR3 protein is CASSYSVSPDYNEQFF. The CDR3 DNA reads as TGTGCCAGCAGTTACTCGGTTTCTCCCGATTACAATGAGCAGTTCTTC.

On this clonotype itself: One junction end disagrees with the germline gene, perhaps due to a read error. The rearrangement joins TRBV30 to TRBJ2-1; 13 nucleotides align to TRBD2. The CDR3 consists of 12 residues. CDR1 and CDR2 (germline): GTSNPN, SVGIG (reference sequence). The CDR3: CAWGTSGNEQLF. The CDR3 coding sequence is TGTGCCTGGGGGACTAGCGGGAATGAGCAGTTATTC.

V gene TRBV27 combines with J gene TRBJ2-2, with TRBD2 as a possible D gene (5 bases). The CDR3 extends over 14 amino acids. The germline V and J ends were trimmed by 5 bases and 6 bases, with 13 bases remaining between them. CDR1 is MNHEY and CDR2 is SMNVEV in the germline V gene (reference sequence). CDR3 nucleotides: TGTGCCAGCAGTCCCGGGGTCTGGTCCGGGGAGCTGTTTTTT. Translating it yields CASSPGVWSGELFF.

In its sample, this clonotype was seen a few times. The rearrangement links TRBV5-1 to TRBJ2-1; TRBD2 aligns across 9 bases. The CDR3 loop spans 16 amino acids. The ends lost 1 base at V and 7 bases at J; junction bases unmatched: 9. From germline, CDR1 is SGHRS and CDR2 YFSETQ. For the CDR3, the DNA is TGCGCCAGCAGCTTGAGTGTCGGCGGGAGGGGGAATGAGCAGTTCTTC. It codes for CASSLSVGGRGNEQFF.

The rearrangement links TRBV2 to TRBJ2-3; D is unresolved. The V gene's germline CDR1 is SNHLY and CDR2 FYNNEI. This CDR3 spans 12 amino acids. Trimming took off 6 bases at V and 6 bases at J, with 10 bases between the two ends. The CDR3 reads CASRYLPDTQYF. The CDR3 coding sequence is TGTGCCAGCAGGTATCTCCCGGATACGCAGTATTTT. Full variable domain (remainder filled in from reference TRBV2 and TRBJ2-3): EPEVTQTPSHQVTQMGQEVILRCVPISNHLYFYWYRQILGQKVEFLVSFYNNEISEKSEIFDDQFSVERPDGSNFTLKIRSTKLEDSAMYFCASRYLPDTQYFGPGTRLTVL.

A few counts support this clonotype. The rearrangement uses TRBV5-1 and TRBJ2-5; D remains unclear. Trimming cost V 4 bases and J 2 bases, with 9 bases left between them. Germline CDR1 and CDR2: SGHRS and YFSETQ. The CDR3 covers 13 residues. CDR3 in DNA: TGCGCCAGCAGCCAGACTTTTCAAGAGACCCAGTACTTC. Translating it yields CASSQTFQETQYF. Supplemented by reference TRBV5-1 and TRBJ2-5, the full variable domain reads KAGVTQTPRYLIKTRGQQVTLSCSPISGHRSVSWYQQTPGQGLQFLFEYFSETQRNKGNFPGRFSGRQFSNSRSEMNVSTLELGDSALYLCASSQTFQETQYFGPGTRLLVL.

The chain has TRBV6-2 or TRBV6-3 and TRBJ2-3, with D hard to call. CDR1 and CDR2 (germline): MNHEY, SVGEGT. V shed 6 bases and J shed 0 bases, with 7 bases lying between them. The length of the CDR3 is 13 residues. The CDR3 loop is CASRGISTDTQYF. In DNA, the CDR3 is TGTGCCAGCAGGGGGATTAGCACAGATACGCAGTATTTT.

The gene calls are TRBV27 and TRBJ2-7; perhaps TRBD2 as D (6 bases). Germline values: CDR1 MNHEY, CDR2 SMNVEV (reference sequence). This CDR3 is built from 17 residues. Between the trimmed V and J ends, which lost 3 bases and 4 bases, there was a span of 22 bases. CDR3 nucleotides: TGTGCCAGCAGTTTTGGGGGACTCAAACCCCCCTTTTACGAGCAGTACTTC. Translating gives CASSFGGLKPPFYEQYF.

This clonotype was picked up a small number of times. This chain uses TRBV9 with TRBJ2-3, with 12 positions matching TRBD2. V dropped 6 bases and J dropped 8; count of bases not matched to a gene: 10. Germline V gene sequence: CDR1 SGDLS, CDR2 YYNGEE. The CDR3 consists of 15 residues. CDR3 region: CASTKMTSGRTTQYF. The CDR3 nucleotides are TGTGCCAGCACCAAGATGACTAGCGGGAGAACTACGCAGTATTTT.

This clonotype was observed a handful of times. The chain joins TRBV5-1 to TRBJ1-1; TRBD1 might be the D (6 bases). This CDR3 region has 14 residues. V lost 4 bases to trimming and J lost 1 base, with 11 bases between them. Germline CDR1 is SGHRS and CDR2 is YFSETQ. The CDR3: CASSDTTGNTEAFF. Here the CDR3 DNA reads TGCGCCAGCAGCGACACGACAGGGAACACTGAAGCTTTCTTT.

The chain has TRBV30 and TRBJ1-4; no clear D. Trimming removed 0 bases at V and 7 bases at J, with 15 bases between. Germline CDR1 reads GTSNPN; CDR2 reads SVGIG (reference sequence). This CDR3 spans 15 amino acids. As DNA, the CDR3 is TGTGCCTGGAGTGTAGAGTTAGGGTTGGGTGAAAAACTGTTTTTT. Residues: CAWSVELGLGEKLFF.

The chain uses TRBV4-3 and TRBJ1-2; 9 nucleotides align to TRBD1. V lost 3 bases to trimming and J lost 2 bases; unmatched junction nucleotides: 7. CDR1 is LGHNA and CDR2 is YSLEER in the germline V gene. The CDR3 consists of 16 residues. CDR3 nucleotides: TGCGCCAGCAGCCAGAGCGAGACAGGGGGAAACTATGGCTACACCTTC. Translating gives CASSQSETGGNYGYTF.